This paragraph reports one TCR beta chain. Its antigen is not identified. Repertoires were generated with immunoSEQ multiplex PCR, while TCRdb's copy carries only in-frame clones and drops some. The sample lists 77,000 or so clones, about 91% occurring once. Trimming pared 3 bases from V and 6 bases from J, leaving 14 bases between. The CDR3 is made up of 15 amino acids. Germline V gene data show CDR1 as MDHEN and CDR2 as SYDVKM. This sample stems from a study of T cell responses to AZD1222 COVID-19 vaccine. Study results and caveats: The donor cohort was predominantly white British with a female majority, and clonal diversity may have been underestimated. Distributed over spike, vaccine-associated CD4 TCRs predominated at 160-218 and 743-854.

The J gene is TRBJ1-4, the V gene TRBV28, with D possibly matching TRBD1 (5 bases). The sample in question was peripheral blood, obtained 28 days after the second AZD1222 dose. The sequence was obtained from an adult who received the AZD1222 COVID-19 vaccine. In DNA, the CDR3 is TGTGCCAGCAGTTTGCGTCGTATCAGGGATGAAAAACTGTTTTTT. Protein sequence: CASSLRRIRDEKLFF.